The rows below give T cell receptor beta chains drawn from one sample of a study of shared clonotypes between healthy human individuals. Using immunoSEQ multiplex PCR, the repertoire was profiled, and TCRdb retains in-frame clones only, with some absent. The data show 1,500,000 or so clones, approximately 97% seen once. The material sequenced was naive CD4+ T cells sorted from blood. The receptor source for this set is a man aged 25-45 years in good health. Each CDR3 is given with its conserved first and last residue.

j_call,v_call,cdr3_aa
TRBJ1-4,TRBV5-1,CASSLVVTRSTNEKLFF
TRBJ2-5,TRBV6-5,CASSYSHGTQYF
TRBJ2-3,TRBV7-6,CASSPPRGDTQYF
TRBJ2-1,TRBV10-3,CATGTSGRTTSRDEQFF
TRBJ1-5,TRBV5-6,CASSFKGGINQPQHF
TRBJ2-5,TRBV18,CASSPITGAPETQYF
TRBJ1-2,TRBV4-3,CASSQDMRESYGYTF
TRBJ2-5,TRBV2,CASSDTGQETQYF
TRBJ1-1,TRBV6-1,CASSEQGMNTEAFF
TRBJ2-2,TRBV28,CASIPGGWERNTGELFF
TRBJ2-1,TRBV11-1,CASSFVAGGRDNEQFF
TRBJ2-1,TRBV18,CASSPQVGSLAEQFF
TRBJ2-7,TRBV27,CASSYRVPDGPYEQYF
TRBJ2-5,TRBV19,CASSIGGGQETQYF
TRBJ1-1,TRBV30,CAWSPHNPNTEAFF
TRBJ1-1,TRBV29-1,CSVGASINTEAFF
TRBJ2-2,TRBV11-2,CASRFSGELFF
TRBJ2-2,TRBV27,CASSGTRRTGELFF
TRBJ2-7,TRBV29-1,CSGTGDYEQYF
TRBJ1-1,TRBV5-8,CASSVGLRSTEAFF
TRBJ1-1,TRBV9,CASSVEEGYGLTEAFF
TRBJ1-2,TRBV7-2,CASSPGPGIYGYTF
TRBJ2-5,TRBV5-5,CASSFLAGGRTETQYF
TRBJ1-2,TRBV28,CASSPGTGGDLYGYTF
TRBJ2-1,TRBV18,CASSPLVSSNSEQFF
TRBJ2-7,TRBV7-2,CASSSQAGQGTEQYF
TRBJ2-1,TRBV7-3,CASSLIVGTGENEQFF
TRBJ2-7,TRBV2,CASSTTSWYEQYF
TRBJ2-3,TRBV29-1,CSVAARHADTQYF
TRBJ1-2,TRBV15,CATSGTDASYGYTF
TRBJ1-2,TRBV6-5,CASGKTGLRDGYTF
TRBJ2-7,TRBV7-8,CASSLAQTSYEQYF
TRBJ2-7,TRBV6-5,CASTGPTQQYF
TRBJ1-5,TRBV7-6,CASSLSGNNQPQHF
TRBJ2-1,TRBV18,CASSPRTSGSPEQFF
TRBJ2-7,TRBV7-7,CASSLGDSYEQYF
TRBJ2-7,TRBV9,CASSPHVSSATHEQYF
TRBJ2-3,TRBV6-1,CASTDGRARTDTQYF
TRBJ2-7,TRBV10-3,CAIGGTGASYEQYF
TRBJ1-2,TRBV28,CASRVDRINYGYTF
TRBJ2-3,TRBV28,CASSGGRADTQYF
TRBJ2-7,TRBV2,CASSSGWEQYF
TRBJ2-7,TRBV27,CASSKSWTVSYEQYF
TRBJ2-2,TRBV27,CASSHATGTGNTGELFF
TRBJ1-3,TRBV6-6,CASAFGNTIYF
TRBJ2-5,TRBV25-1,CASRLGQGAGETQYF
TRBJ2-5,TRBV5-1,CASSLVGGRSETQYF
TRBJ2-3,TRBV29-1,CSVGALASTDTQYF
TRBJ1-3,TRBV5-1,CASSLGSSFSGNTIYF
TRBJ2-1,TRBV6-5,CASSPRAGGYNEQFF